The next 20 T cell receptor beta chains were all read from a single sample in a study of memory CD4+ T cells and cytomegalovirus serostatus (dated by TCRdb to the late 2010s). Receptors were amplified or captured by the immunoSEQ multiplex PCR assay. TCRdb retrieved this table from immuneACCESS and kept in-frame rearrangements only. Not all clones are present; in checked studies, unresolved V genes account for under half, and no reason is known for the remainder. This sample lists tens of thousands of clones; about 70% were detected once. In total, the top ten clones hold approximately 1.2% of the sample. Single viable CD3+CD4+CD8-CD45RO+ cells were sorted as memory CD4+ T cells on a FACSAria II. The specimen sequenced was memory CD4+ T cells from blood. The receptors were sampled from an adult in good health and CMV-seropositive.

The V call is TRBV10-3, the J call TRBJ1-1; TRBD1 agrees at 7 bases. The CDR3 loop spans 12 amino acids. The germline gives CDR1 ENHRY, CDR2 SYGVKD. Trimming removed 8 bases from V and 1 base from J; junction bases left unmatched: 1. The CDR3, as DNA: TGTGCCATCCGACAGGGGAACACTGAAGCTTTCTTT. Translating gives CAIRQGNTEAFF.

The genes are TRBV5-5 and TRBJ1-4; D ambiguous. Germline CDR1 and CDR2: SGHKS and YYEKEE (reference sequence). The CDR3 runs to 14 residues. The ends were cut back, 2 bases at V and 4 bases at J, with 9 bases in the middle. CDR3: CASSFRAINEKLFF. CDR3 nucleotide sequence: TGTGCCAGCAGCTTTAGGGCGATTAATGAAAAACTGTTTTTT.

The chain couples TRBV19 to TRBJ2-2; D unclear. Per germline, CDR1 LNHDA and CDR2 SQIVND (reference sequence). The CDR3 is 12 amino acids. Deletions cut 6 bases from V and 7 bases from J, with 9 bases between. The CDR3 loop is CASRPSGGELFF. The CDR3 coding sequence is TGTGCCAGTAGACCTTCGGGCGGGGAGCTGTTTTTT.

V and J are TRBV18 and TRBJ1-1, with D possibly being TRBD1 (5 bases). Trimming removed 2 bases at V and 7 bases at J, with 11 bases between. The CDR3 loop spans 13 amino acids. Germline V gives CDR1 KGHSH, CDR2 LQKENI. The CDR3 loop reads CASSPSGVIEAFF. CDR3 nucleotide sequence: TGTGCCAGCTCACCATCGGGGGTGATTGAAGCTTTCTTT. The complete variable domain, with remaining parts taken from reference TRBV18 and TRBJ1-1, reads NAGVMQNPRHLVRRRGQEARLRCSPMKGHSHVYWYRQLPEEGLKFMVYLQKENIIDESGMPKERFSAEFPKEGPSILRIQQVVRGDSAAYFCASSPSGVIEAFFGQGTRLTVV.

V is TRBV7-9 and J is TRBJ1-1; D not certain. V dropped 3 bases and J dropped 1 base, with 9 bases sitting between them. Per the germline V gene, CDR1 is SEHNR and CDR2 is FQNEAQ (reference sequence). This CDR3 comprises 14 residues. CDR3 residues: CASSFSGSNTEAFF. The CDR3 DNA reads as TGTGCCAGCAGCTTTTCAGGTTCGAACACTGAAGCTTTCTTT.

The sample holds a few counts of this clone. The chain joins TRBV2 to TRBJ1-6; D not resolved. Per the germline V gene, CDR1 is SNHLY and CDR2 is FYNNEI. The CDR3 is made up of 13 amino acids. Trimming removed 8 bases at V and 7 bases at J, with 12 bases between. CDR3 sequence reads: CASLWGGNSPLHF. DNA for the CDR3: TGTGCCAGCTTGTGGGGTGGCAATTCACCCCTCCACTTT.

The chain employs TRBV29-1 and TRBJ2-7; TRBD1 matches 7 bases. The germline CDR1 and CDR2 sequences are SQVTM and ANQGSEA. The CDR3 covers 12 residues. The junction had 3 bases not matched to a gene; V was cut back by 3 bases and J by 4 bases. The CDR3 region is CSVDSGGYEQYF. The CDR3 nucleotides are TGCAGCGTTGACTCAGGGGGTTACGAGCAGTACTTC.

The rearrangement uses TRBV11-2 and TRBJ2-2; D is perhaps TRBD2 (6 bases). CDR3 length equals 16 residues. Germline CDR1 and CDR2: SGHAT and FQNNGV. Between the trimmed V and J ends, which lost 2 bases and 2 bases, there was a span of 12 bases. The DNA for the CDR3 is TGTGCCAGCAGCTTATCAGGGAGGCACAACACCGGGGAGCTGTTTTTT. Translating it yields CASSLSGRHNTGELFF.

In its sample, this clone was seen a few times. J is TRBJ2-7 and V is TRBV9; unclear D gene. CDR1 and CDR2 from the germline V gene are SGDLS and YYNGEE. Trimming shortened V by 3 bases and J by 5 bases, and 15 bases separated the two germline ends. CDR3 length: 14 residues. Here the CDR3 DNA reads TGTGCCAGCAGCGCAGTTGTGAACACGAACGAGCAGTACTTC. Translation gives CASSAVVNTNEQYF.

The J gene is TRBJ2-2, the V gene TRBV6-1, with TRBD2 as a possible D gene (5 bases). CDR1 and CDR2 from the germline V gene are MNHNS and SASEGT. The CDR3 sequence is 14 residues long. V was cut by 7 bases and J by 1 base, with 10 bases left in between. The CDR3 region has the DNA TGTGCCAGCACGGGGTATCTGAACACCGGGGAGCTGTTTTTT. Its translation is CASTGYLNTGELFF.

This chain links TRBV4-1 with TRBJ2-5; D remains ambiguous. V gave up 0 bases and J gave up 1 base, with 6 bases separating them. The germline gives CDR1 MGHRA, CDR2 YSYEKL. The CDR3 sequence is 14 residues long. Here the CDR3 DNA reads TGCGCCAGCAGCCAAGACGGCTTCCAAGAGACCCAGTACTTC. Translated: CASSQDGFQETQYF.

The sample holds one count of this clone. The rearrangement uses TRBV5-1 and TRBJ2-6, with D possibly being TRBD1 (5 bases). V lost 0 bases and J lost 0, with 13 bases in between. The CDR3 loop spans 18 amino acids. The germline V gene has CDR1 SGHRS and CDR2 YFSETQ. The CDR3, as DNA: TGCGCCAGCAGCTTGGCCACCAGGGTGACCTCTGGGGCCAACGTCCTGACTTTC. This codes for CASSLATRVTSGANVLTF.

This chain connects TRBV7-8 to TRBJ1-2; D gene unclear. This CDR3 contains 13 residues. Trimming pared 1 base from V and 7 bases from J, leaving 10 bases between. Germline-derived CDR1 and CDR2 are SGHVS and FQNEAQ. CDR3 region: CASSLVGLGGYTF. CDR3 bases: TGTGCCAGCAGCTTAGTCGGTTTAGGTGGCTACACCTTC.

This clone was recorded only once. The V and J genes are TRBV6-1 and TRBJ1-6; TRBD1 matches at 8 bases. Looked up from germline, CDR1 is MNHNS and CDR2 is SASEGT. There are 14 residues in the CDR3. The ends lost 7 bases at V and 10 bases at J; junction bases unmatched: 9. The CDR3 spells CASNLDRGGSPLHF. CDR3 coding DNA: TGTGCCAGCAACCTCGACAGGGGCGGATCACCCCTCCACTTT.

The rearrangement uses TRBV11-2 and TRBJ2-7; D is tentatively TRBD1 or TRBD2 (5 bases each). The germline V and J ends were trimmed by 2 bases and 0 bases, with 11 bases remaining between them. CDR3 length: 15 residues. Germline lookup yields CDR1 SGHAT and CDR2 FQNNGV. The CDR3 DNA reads TGTGCCAGCAGCTTATCGGAGGACAACTCCTACGAGCAGTACTTC. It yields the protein CASSLSEDNSYEQYF.

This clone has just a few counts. The CDR3 reads CAISEPSGSQTDTQYF. The DNA of the CDR3 is TGTGCCATCAGCGAGCCTAGCGGATCCCAGACAGATACGCAGTATTTT. The J gene is TRBJ2-3, the V gene TRBV10-3, with 7 nucleotides matching TRBD2. V was pared by 6 bases and J by 3 bases, with 12 bases of the junction left unmatched. The CDR3 has 16 residues. Germline V lookup: CDR1 ENHRY, CDR2 SYGVKD.

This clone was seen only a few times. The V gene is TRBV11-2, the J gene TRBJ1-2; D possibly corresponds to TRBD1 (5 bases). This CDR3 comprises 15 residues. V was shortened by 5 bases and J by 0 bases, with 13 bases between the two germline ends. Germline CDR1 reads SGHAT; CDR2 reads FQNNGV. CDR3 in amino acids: CASSMDTESNYGYTF. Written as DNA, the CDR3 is TGTGCCAGCAGCATGGACACAGAGTCTAACTATGGCTACACCTTC.

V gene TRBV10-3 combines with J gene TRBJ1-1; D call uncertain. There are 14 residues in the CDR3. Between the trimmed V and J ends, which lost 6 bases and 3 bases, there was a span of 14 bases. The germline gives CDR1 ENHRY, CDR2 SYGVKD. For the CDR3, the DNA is TGTGCCATCAGAGCCGACTTGGGAGACACTGAAGCTTTCTTT. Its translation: CAIRADLGDTEAFF.

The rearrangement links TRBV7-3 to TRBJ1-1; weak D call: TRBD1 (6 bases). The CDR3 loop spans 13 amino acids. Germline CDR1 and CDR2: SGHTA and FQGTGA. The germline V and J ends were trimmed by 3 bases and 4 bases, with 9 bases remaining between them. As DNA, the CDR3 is TGTGCCAGCAGCTTCCAGGGGTCCACTGAAGCTTTCTTT. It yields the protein CASSFQGSTEAFF.

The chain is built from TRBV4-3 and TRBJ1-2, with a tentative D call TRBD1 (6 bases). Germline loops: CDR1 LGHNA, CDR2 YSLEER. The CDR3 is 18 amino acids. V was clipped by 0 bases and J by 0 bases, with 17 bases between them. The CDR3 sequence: CASSQDQMDSGANYGYTF. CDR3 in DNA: TGCGCCAGCAGCCAAGACCAGATGGACAGCGGAGCTAACTATGGCTACACCTTC.